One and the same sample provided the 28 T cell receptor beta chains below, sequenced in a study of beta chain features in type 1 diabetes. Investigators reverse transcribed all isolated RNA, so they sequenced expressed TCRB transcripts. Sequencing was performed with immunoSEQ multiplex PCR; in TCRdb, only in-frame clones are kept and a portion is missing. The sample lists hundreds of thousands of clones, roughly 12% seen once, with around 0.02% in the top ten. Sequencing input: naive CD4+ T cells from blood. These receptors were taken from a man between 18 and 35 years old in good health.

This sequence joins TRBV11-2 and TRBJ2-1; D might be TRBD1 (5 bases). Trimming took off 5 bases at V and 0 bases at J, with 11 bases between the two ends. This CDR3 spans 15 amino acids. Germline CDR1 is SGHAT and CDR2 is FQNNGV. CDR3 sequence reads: CASSQGLSSYNEQFF. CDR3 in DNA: TGTGCCAGCAGCCAGGGCCTCAGCTCCTACAATGAGCAGTTCTTC.

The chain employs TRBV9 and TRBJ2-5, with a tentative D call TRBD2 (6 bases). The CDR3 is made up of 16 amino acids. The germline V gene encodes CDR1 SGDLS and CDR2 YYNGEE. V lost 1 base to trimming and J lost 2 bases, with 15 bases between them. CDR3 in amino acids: CASSVRGLLGQETQYF. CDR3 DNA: TGTGCCAGCAGCGTACGTGGACTATTAGGGCAAGAGACCCAGTACTTC.

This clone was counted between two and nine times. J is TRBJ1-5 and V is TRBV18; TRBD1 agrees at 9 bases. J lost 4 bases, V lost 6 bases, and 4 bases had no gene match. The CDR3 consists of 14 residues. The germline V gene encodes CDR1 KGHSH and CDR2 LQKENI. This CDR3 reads CASSVGTGNQPQHF. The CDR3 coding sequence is TGTGCCAGCTCCGTCGGGACAGGGAATCAGCCCCAGCATTTT.

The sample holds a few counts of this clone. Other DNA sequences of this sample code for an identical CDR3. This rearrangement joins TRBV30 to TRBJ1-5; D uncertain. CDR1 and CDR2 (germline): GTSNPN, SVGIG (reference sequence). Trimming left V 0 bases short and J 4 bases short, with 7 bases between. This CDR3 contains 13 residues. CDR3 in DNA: TGTGCCTGGAGTGTACGCAGGAATCAGCCCCAGCATTTT. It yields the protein CAWSVRRNQPQHF.

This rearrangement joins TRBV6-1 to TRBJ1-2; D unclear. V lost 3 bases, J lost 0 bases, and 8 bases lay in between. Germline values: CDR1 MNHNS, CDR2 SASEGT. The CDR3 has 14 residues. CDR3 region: CASSEGRANYGYTF. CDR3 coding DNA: TGTGCCAGCAGTGAGGGCAGAGCTAACTATGGCTACACCTTC.

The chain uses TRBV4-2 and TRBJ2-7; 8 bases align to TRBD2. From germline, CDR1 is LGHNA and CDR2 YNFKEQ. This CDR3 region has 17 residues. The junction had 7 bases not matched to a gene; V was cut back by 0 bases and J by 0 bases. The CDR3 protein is CASSQDFIAGSSYEQYF. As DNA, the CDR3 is TGTGCCAGCAGCCAAGACTTCATAGCGGGGAGCTCCTACGAGCAGTACTTC.

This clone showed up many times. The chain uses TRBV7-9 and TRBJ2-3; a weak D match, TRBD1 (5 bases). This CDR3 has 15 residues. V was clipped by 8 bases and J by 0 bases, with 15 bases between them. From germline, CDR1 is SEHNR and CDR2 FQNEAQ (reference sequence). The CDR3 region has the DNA TGTGCCAGCCTCTGGGGCGAATCTAGCACAGATACGCAGTATTTT. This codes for CASLWGESSTDTQYF.

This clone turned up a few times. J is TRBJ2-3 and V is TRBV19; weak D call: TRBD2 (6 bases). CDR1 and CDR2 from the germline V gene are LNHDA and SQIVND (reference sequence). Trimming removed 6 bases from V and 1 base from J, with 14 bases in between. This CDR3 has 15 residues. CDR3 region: CASRTGGTGTDTQYF. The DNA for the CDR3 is TGTGCCAGTAGGACCGGGGGTACTGGCACAGATACGCAGTATTTT.

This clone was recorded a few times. CDR3 residues: CASSLPNSYEQYF. The CDR3 coding sequence is TGCGCCAGCAGCTTGCCGAATAGCTACGAGCAGTACTTC. The chain joins TRBV5-1 to TRBJ2-7; D remains ambiguous. Trimming stripped 1 base from V and 3 bases from J, with 8 bases between. Germline V CDR1 and CDR2: SGHRS, YFSETQ. The CDR3 is 13 residues long.

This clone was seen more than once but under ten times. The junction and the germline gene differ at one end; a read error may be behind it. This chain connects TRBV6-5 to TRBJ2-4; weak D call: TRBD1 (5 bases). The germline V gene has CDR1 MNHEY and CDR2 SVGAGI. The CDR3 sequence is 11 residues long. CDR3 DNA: TGTGCCAGCAGCCAGGGAATCGCGAGTCACTTC. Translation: CASSQGIASHF.

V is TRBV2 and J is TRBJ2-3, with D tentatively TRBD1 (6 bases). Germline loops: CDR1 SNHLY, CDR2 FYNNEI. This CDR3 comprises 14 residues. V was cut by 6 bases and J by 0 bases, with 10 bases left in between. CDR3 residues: CASRTGPSTDTQYF. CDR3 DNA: TGTGCCAGCAGAACAGGGCCGAGCACAGATACGCAGTATTTT.

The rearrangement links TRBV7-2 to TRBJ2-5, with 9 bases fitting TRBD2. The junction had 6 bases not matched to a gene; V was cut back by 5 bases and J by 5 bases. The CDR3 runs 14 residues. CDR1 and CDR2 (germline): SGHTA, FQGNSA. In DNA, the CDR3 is TGTGCCAGCAGCACCGGACTAGCGAAGGAGACCCAGTACTTC. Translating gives CASSTGLAKETQYF.

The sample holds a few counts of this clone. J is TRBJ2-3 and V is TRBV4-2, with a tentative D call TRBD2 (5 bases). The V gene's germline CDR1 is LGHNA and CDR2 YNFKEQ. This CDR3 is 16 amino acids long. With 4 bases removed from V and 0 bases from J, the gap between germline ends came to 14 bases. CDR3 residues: CASSLGRDSSTDTQYF. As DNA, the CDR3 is TGTGCCAGCAGCCTCGGACGGGATTCTAGCACAGATACGCAGTATTTT.

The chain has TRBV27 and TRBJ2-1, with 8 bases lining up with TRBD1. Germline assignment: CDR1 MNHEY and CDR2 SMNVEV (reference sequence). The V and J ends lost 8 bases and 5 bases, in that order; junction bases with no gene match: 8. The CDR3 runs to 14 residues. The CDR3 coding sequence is TGTGCCAGCCAACAGGGGGTTGGTAACAATGAGCAGTTCTTC. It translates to CASQQGVGNNEQFF.

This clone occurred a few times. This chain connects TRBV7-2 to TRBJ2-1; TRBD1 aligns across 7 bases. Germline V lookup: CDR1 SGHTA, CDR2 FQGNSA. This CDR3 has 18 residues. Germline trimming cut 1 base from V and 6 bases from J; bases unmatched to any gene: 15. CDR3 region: CASSLVTLGQGVSNEQFF. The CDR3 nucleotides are TGTGCCAGCAGCTTAGTGACGTTGGGTCAGGGGGTGAGCAATGAGCAGTTCTTC.

CDR3 sequence reads: CASSVVGGGTNTEAFF. CDR3 coding DNA: TGTGCCAGCAGCGTAGTTGGGGGGGGAACAAACACTGAAGCTTTCTTT. The chain employs TRBV9 and TRBJ1-1; tentatively, D is TRBD1 (5 bases). The CDR3 covers 16 residues. Germline V gives CDR1 SGDLS, CDR2 YYNGEE. Deletions cut 0 bases from V and 2 bases from J, with 14 bases between.

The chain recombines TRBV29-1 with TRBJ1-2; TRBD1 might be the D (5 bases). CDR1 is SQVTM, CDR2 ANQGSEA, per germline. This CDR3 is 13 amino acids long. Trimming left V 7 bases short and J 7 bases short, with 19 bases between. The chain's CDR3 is CSGEASGRGGYTF. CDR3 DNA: TGCAGCGGAGAAGCGTCAGGGCGGGGTGGCTACACCTTC.

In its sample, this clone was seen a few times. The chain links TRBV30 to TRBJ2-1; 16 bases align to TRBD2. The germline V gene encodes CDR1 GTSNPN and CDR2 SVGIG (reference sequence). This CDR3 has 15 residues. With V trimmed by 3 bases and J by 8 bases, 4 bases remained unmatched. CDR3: CAWSPGLAGGDEQFF. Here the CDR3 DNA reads TGTGCCTGGAGCCCGGGACTAGCGGGAGGGGATGAGCAGTTCTTC.

CDR3 amino acids: CACTAEEGMNTEAFF. The CDR3 nucleotides read TGTGCCTGTACTGCGGAGGAGGGGATGAACACTGAAGCTTTCTTT. The chain uses TRBV2 and TRBJ1-1; D is possibly TRBD1 (5 bases). Looked up from germline, CDR1 is SNHLY and CDR2 is FYNNEI. CDR3 length: 15 amino acids. V shed 11 bases and J shed 0 bases, with 19 bases lying between them.

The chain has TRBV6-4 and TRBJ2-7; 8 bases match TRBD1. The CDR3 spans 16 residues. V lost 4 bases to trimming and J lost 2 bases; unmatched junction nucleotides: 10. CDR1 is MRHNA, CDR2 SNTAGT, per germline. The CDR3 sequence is CASSAPGTGDTYEQYF. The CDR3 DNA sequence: TGTGCCAGCAGTGCCCCCGGGACAGGCGACACCTACGAGCAGTACTTC.

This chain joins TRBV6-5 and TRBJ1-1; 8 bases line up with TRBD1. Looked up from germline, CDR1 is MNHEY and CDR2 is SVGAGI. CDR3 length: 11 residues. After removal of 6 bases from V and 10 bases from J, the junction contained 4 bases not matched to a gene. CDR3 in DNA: TGTGCCAGCAGACAAGGACAGGGAGCTTTCTTT. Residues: CASRQGQGAFF.

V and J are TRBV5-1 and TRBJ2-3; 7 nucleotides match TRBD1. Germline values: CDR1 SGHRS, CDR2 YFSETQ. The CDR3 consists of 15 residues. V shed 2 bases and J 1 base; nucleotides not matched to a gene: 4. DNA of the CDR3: TGCGCCAGCAGCTTCCGGGACAGACGCACAGATACGCAGTATTTT. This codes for CASSFRDRRTDTQYF.

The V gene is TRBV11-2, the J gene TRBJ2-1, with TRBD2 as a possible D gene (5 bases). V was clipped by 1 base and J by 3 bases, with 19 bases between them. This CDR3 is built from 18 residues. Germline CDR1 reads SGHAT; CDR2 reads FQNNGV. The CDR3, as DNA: TGTGCCAGCAGCTTAGCGTCGGCTGGGCGGGCCCTCTACAATGAGCAGTTCTTC. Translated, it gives CASSLASAGRALYNEQFF. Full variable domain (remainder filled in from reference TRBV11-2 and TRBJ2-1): EAGVAQSPRYKIIEKRQSVAFWCNPISGHATLYWYQQILGQGPKLLIQFQNNGVVDDSQLPKDRFSAERLKGVDSTLKIQPAKLEDSAVYLCASSLASAGRALYNEQFFGPGTRLTVL.

CDR3 sequence: CASSLVGYNEQFF. CDR3 DNA: TGTGCCAGCAGCTTAGTCGGCTACAATGAGCAGTTCTTC. J is TRBJ2-1 and V is TRBV7-2; D unclear. The V end lost 1 base, the J end lost 3 bases, and 4 bases lay between the germline ends. The CDR3 is 13 amino acids. Germline V lookup: CDR1 SGHTA, CDR2 FQGNSA.

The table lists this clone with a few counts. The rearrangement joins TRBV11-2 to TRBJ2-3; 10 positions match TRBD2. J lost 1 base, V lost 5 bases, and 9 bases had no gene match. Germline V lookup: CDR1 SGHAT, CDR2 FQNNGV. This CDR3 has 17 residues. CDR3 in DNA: TGTGCCAGCAGCGCCTGGGGGCTAGCGGGAGGCACAGATACGCAGTATTTT. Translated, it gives CASSAWGLAGGTDTQYF.

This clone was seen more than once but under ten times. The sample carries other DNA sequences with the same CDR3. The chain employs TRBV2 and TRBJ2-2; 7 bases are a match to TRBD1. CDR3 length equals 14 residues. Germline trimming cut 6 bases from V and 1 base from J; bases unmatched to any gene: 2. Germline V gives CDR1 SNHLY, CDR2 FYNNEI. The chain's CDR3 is CASRGQRNTGELFF. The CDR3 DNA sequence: TGTGCCAGCAGGGGACAGAGGAACACCGGGGAGCTGTTTTTT. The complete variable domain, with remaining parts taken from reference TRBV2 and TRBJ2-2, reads EPEVTQTPSHQVTQMGQEVILRCVPISNHLYFYWYRQILGQKVEFLVSFYNNEISEKSEIFDDQFSVERPDGSNFTLKIRSTKLEDSAMYFCASRGQRNTGELFFGEGSRLTVL.

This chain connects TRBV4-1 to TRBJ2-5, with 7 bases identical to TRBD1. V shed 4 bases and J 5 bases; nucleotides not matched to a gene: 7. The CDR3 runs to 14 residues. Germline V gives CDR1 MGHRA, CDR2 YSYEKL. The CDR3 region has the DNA TGCGCCAGCAGCCCGAACAGGGGACGGGAGACCCAGTACTTC. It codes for CASSPNRGRETQYF.

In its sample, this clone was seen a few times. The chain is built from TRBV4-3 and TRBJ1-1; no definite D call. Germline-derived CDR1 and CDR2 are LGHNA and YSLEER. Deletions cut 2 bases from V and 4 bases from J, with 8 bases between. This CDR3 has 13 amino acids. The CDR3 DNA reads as TGCGCCAGCAGCCAATTCGCGGGCACTGAAGCTTTCTTT. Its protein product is CASSQFAGTEAFF.